One sample yielded the 10 T cell receptor beta chains listed below, sequenced in a study of monozygotic twins with inflammatory bowel disease. No DNA is given; TCRdb re-called the 5' RACE reads and lists each CDR3 protein once. This table lists about 110,000 distinct CDR3 sequences. Material for sequencing was blood. The receptors stem from a human donor with ulcerative colitis or Crohn's disease, or a healthy co-twin of an affected twin (not recorded which).

V is TRBV15 and J is TRBJ2-7. From germline, CDR1 is LNHNV and CDR2 YYDKDF (reference sequence). The length of the CDR3 is 16 residues. The CDR3 region is CATSRDIVERAYEQYF.

This chain uses TRBV4-2 with TRBJ2-7; TCRdb outputs TRBD2, but without DNA this stays unchecked. Germline V gene lookup returns CDR1 LGHNA and CDR2 YNFKEQ. This CDR3 comprises 18 residues. This chain's CDR3 is CASSQGGVAGEPIYEQYF.

The rearrangement links TRBV7-9 to TRBJ2-3; TCRdb indicates TRBD2, and absent DNA this call remains unverified. CDR1 and CDR2 from the germline V gene are SEHNR and FQNEAQ (reference sequence). The CDR3 runs 16 residues. The chain's CDR3 is CASSYAILAKGDTQYF.

V gene TRBV20-1 combines with J gene TRBJ2-3; the TCRdb D gene call, TRBD1, has no DNA to confirm it. The CDR3 length is 12 residues. Germline V gene sequence: CDR1 DFQATT, CDR2 SNEGSKA (reference sequence). The CDR3 spells CSAPTWGDTQYF.

The J gene is TRBJ2-3, the V gene TRBV5-1; as DNA is missing, the TRBD1 call by TCRdb cannot be tested. Germline lookup yields CDR1 SGHRS and CDR2 YFSETQ. The CDR3 extends over 16 amino acids. The chain's CDR3 is CASSFQPGGKADTQYF.

The chain links TRBV12-3 or TRBV12-4 to TRBJ2-3; the D call from TCRdb, TRBD1, cannot be confirmed without DNA. This CDR3 spans 16 amino acids. CDR3: CASSLLSGAGTDTQYF.

The V and J genes are TRBV10-2 and TRBJ2-1; as DNA is missing, the TRBD2 call by TCRdb cannot be tested. Germline V lookup: CDR1 WSHSY, CDR2 SAAADI. The CDR3 consists of 15 residues. This chain's CDR3 is CASSETWGLYNEQFF.

The chain carries TRBV6-2 or TRBV6-3 and TRBJ2-5; TCRdb's D gene call, TRBD2, goes unchecked for lack of DNA. The CDR3 has 12 amino acids. Germline V gives CDR1 MNHEY, CDR2 SVGEGT. CDR3 region: CASRLGRETQYF.

This chain links TRBV9 with TRBJ2-2; TCRdb's D call of TRBD1 is untestable without DNA. Germline CDR1 is SGDLS and CDR2 is YYNGEE. The CDR3 is made up of 15 amino acids. CDR3: CASSILPLLSGELFF.

This chain links TRBV7-3 with TRBJ2-7. CDR1 SGHTA and CDR2 FQGTGA come from the germline V gene. This CDR3 is built from 14 residues. This chain's CDR3 is CASSLIGGSYEQYF.